The 3 T cell receptor beta chains given below trace back to one sample, sequenced in a study of blood T cells in healthy people across ages. PCR was performed a second time for 7 to 11 cycles using a sample-barcoded 5' primer and a J-beta primer mix. MiXCR, applied by TCRdb to the 5' RACE reads, yields one record per CDR3 protein. Of approximately 780,000 distinct CDR3 sequences in the sample, roughly 24% were seen once. These records were also assigned to another study, of T cells of mothers and their children.

The sample was blood. The receptors were gathered from a boy aged 5-17 years in good health.

The chain uses TRBV2 and TRBJ2-1, with D perhaps TRBD1 (5 bases). This CDR3 spans 12 amino acids. V was shortened by 4 bases and J by 6 bases, with 7 bases between the two germline ends. Germline CDR1 and CDR2: SNHLY and FYNNEI. In DNA, the CDR3 is TGTGCCAGCAGTGGACAGACCAATGAGCAGTTCTTC. This sequence encodes CASSGQTNEQFF.

The genes are TRBV3-1 and TRBJ2-7; D could derive from TRBD1 or TRBD2 (6 bases each). Germline V lookup: CDR1 LGHDT, CDR2 YNNKEL (reference sequence). Trimming cost V 1 base and J 5 bases, with 12 bases left between them. The CDR3 loop spans 14 amino acids. DNA of the CDR3: TGTGCCAGCAGCCAAGTATCCGGGGGCGACGAGCAGTACTTC. Amino acid sequence: CASSQVSGGDEQYF.

The chain has TRBV11-2 and TRBJ2-5; possibly TRBD2 for D (6 bases). The length of the CDR3 is 17 residues. V dropped 5 bases and J dropped 5 bases, with 24 bases sitting between them. The germline V gene has CDR1 SGHAT and CDR2 FQNNGV. This CDR3 reads CASSALARVLLAETQYF. The CDR3 DNA sequence: TGTGCCAGCAGCGCTCTGGCCCGGGTCCTTCTAGCGGAGACCCAGTACTTC.